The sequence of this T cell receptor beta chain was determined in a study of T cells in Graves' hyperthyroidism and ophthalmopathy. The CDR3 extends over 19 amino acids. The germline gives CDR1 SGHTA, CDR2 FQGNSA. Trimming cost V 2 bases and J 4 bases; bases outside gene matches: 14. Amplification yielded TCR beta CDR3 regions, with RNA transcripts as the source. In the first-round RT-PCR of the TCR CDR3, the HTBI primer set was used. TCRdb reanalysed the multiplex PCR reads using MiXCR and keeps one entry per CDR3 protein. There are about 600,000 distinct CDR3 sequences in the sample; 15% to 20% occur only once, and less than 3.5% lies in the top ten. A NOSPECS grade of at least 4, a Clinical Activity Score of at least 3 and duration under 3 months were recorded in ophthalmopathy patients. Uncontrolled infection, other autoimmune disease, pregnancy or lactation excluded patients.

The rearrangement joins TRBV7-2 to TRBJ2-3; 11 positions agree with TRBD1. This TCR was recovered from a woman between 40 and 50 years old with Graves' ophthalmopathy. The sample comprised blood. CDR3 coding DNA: TGTGCCAGCAGCTTAACCGGGACAGGGGGGCACCTCGGTGCAGATACGCAGTATTTT. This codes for CASSLTGTGGHLGADTQYF.